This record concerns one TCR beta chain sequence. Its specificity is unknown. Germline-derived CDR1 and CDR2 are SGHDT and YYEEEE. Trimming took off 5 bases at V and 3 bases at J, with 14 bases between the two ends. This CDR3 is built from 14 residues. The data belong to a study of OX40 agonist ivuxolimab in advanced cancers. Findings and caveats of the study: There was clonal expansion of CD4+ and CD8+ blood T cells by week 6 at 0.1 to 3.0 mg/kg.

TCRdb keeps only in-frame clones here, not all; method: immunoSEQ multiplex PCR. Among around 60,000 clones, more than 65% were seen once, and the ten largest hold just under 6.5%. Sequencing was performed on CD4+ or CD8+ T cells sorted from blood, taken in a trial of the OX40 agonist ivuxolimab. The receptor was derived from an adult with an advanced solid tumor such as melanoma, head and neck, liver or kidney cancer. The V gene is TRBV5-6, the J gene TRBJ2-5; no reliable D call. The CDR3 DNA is TGTGCCAGCAGTTCCGGGTCCACCAAAGAGACCCAGTACTTC. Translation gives CASSSGSTKETQYF.